The clone carrying this T cell receptor (beta chain) was seen repeatedly, ten times or more. Its antigen is still unknown. The library was built from around 380 ng RNA with molecular barcoded adaptors for alpha/delta and beta/gamma chains. Via MiXCR, TCRdb re-called the reads, giving one row per CDR3 protein. The data show tens of thousands of distinct CDR3 sequences, with around 19% seen just once and roughly a tenth held by the top ten. V dropped 0 bases and J dropped 9; count of bases not matched to a gene: 5. Germline lookup yields CDR1 DFQATT and CDR2 SNEGSKA (reference sequence). This CDR3 is built from 13 residues. The source of the sample is a study of read filtering for tumor transcriptome and immune sequencing. Study as a whole: R-ISS stage counts were roughly eight for I, about 15 for II, six or seven for III. Whole-transcriptome libraries were prepared after DNase treatment.

Findings of the study overall: The sorted CD138-negative fraction was a mixed bone marrow immune population, not purified T cells. Dropping single-read clonotypes raised IR-seq and RNA-seq shared-clonotype correlation.

This clonotype originated in a donor older than 35 with multiple myeloma. Sequenced input: a population of CD138-negative cells sorted from bone marrow. The chain couples TRBV20-1 to TRBJ2-1, with TRBD2 matching over 7 bases. The CDR3 DNA reads as TGCAGTGCTAGAGATGGGGGGGGTCCTGAGCAGTTCTTC. Translating gives CSARDGGGPEQFF.